This TCR beta chain was captured by sequencing in a study of blood T cell repertoires in COVID-19. The CDR3 has 14 residues. Germline V gene data show CDR1 as SNHLY and CDR2 as FYNNEI. Between the trimmed V and J ends, which lost 2 bases and 3 bases, there was a span of 8 bases. The protocol was immunoSEQ multiplex PCR, while the TCRdb copy is restricted to in-frame clones and leaves out a portion. The sample records more than 250,000 clones, 80% to 90% being singletons. This receptor was obtained from a woman aged 25 to 39 who had recovered from COVID-19. The chain has TRBV2 and TRBJ2-1; D call uncertain. The sample was PBMCs or T cells enriched from blood (not recorded which). The CDR3 nucleotides are TGTGCCAGCAGTGAACTTAGAGACTACAATGAGCAGTTCTTC. Amino acids: CASSELRDYNEQFF.